This paragraph reports one T cell receptor (beta chain). Germline V CDR1 and CDR2: SGHNT, YYREEE (reference sequence). The CDR3 totals 16 residues. Between the trimmed V and J ends, which lost 2 bases and 4 bases, there was a span of 19 bases. Here immunoSEQ multiplex PCR was the method, and the copy in TCRdb shows in-frame clones only, minus some. The sample consists of roughly 80,000 clones, approximately 94% of them appearing once. The source of the sample is a study of T cell changes during pregnancy in multiple sclerosis. The receptor comes from a female donor in good health, enrolled as a control in a pregnancy study. Here the sequenced sample was peripheral blood, taken after pregnancy. The rearrangement uses TRBV5-4 and TRBJ2-7; tentatively, D is TRBD2 (6 bases). This CDR3 is CASSLSRGGVAYEQYF. The DNA for the CDR3 is TGTGCCAGCAGCTTATCCCGGGGCGGGGTCGCGTACGAGCAGTACTTC.